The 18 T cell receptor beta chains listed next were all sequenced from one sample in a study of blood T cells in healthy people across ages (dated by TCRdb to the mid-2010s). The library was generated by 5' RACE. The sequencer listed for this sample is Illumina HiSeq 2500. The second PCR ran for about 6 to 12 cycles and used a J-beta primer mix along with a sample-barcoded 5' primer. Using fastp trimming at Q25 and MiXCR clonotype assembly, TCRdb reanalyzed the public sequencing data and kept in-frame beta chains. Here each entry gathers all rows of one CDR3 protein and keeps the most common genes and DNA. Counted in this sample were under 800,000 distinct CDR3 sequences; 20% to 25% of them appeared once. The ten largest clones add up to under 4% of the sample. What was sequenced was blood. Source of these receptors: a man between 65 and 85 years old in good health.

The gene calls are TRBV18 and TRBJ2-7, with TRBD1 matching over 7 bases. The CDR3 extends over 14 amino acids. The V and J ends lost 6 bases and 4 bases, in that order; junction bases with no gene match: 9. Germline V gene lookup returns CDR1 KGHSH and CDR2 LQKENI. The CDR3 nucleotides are TGTGCCAGCTCTCCTGGACAGGTCGGGTACGAGCAGTACTTC. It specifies CASSPGQVGYEQYF.

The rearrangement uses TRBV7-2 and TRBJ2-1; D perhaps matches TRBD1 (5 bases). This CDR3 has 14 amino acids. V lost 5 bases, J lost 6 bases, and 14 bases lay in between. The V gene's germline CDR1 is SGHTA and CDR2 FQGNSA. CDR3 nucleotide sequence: TGTGCCAGCAGCCCAATGACAGTCTGCAATGAGCAGTTCTTC. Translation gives CASSPMTVCNEQFF.

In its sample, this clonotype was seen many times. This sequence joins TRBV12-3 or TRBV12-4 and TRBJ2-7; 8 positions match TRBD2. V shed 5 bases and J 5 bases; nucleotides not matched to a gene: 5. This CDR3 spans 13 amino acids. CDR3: CASSQREINEQYF. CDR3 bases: TGTGCCAGCAGTCAGCGGGAGATTAACGAGCAGTACTTC.

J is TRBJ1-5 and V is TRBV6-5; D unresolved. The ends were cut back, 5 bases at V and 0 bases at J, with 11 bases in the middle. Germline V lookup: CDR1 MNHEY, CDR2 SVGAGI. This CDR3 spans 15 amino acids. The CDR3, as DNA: TGTGCCAGCAGTACCGGCTATTATAGCAATCAGCCCCAGCATTTT. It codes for CASSTGYYSNQPQHF.

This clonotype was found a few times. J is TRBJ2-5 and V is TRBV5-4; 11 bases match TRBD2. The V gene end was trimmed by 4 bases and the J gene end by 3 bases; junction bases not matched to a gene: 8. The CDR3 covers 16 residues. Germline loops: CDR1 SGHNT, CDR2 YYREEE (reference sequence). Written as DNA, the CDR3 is TGTGCCAGCAGCCATGAAGGACTAGCGGGCAAAGAGACCCAGTACTTC. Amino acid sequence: CASSHEGLAGKETQYF. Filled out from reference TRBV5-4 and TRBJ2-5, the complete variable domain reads ETGVTQSPTHLIKTRGQQVTLRCSSQSGHNTVSWYQQALGQGPQFIFQYYREEENGRGNFPPRFSGLQFPNYSSELNVNALELDDSALYLCASSHEGLAGKETQYFGPGTRLLVL.

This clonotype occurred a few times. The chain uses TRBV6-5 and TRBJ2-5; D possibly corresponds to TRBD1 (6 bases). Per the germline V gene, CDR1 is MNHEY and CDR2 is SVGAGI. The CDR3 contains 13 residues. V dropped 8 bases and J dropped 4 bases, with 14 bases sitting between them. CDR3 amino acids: CASYHPTGETQYF. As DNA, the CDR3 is TGTGCCAGCTACCACCCGACAGGAGAGACCCAGTACTTC.

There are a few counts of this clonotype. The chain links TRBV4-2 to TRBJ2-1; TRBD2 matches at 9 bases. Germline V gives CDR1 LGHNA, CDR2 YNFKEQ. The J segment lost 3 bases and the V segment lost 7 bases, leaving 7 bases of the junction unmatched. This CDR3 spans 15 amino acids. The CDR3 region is CASTPGLALYNEQFF. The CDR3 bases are TGTGCCAGCACCCCGGGACTAGCCCTCTACAATGAGCAGTTCTTC.

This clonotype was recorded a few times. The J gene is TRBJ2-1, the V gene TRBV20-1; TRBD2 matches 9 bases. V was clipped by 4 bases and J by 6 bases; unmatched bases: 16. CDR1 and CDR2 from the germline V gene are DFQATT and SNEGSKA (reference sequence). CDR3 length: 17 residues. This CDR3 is CSATGAGEATSGNEQFF. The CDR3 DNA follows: TGCAGTGCTACGGGGGCGGGAGAAGCGACTAGCGGCAATGAGCAGTTCTTC.

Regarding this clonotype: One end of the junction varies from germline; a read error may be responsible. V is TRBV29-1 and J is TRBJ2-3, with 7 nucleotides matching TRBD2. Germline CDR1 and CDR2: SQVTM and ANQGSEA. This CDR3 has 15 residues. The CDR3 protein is CSVEGGAGPTDTQYF. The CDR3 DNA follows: TGCAGCGTTGAAGGGGGAGCGGGACCCACAGACACGCAGTATTTT.

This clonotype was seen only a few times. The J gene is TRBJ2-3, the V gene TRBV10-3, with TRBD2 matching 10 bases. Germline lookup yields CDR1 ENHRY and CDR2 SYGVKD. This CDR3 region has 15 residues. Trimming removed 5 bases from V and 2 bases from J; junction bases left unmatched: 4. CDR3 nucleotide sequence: TGTGCCATCAGTCCGACTAGCGGGCTCACAGATACGCAGTATTTT. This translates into CAISPTSGLTDTQYF.

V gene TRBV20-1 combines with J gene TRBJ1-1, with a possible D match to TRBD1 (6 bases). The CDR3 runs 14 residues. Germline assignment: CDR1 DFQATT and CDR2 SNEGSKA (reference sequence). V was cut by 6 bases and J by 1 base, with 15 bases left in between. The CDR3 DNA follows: TGCAGTGCCATAAGCCGGGACAAGAACACTGAAGCTTTCTTT. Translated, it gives CSAISRDKNTEAFF.

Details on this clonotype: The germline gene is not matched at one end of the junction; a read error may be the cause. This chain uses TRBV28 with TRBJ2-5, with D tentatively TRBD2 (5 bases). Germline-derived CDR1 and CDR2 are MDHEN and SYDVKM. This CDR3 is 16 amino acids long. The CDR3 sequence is CASSQTSSGAQETRYF. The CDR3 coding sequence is TGTGCCAGCAGCCAGACTTCGAGCGGAGCACAAGAGACCCGGTACTTC. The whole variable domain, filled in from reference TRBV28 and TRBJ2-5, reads DVKVTQSSRYLVKRTGEKVFLECVQDMDHENMFWYRQDPGLGLRLIYFSYDVKMKEKGDIPEGYSVSREKKERFSLILESASTNQTSMYLCASSQTSSGAQETRYFGPGTRLLVL.

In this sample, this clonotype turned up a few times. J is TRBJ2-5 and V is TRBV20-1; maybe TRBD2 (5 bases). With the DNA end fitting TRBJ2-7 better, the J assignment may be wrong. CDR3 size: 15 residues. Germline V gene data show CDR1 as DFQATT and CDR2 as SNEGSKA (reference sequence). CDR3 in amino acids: CSARNGLGSSYEQYF. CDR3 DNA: TGCAGTGCTAGAAACGGCCTGGGGAGCTCCTACGAGCAGTACTTC.

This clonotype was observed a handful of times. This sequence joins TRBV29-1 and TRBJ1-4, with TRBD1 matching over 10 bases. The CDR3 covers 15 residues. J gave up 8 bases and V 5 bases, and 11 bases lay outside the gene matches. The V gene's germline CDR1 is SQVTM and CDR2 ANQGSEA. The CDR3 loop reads CSVRSPGTGDEKLFF. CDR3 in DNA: TGCAGCGTTCGTAGCCCCGGGACAGGGGACGAAAAACTGTTTTTT.

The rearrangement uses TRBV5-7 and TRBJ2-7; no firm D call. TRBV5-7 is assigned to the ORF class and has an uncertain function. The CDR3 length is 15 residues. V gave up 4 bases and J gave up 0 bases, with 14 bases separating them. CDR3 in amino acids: CASSIYNVFSYEQYF. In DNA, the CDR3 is TGTGCCAGCAGCATATATAACGTCTTCTCCTACGAGCAGTACTTC.

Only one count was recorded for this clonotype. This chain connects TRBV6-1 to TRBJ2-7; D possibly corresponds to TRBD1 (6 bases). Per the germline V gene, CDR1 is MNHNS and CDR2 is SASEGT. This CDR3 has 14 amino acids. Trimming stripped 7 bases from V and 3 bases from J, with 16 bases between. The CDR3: CASTHDRQIYEQYF. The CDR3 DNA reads TGTGCCAGCACCCATGACAGGCAAATCTACGAGCAGTACTTC.

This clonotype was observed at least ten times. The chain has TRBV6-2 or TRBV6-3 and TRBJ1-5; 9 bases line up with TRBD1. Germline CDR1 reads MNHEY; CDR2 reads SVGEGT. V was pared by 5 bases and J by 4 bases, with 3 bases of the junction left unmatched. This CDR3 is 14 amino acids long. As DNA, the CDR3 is TGTGCCAGCAGTAGGACAGGGGCAAATCAGCCCCAGCATTTT. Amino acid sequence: CASSRTGANQPQHF.

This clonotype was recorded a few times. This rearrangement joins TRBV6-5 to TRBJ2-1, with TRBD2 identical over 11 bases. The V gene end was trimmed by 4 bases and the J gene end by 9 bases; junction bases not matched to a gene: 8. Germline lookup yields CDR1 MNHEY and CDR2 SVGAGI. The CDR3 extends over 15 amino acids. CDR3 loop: CASSSGTSGSVEQFF. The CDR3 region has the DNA TGTGCCAGCAGTTCCGGGACTAGCGGTTCTGTTGAGCAGTTCTTC.